This T cell receptor (beta chain) was recorded in a study of beta chain features in type 1 diabetes (dated by TCRdb to between 2018 and 2020). Background on the whole study: Mean age, gender distribution, total cell number and subset yield did not differ between patients and healthy donors. A total of some 100,000,000 sorted cells were examined across all samples, and a strong correlation was observed between cell number per subset and RNA yield. Regulatory and stem cell-like memory subsets were obtained from only 8 patients and roughly 8 healthy donors, while naive and central memory subsets were obtained from all 30 or so donors. The study compared the TCRB repertoires of sorted circulating CD4+ T cell subsets in recently diagnosed type 1 diabetes patients with those in matched healthy donors. What the study reported, not specific to this receptor: At VDJ recombination sites, patients with type 1 diabetes made fewer insertions and deleted more nucleotides, a pattern implying thymic rearrangement abnormalities. A moderate but significant shortening of TCRB CDR3 length was observed in type 1 diabetes patients in all four CD4+ subsets. HLA sub-analyses involved small numbers of individuals, so any influence of HLA type on TCRB rearrangement remained unresolved. Shorter templates might have been favored by PCR, but patient and control samples were amplified and corrected together, so both groups would have been affected equally by any skew. Naive, central memory and regulatory TCRB repertoires appeared to be more similar among patients than among healthy donors. Because cDNA was sequenced instead of genomic DNA, activated cells with high expression could be over-represented, although the groups did not differ in activation or CD3 levels.

All of the isolated RNA was reverse transcribed with the High Capacity cDNA Reverse Transcription Kit, so expressed TCRB transcripts were sequenced. Deep immunoSEQ sequencing was applied to naive, central memory and regulatory T cell samples, giving an average of around 3.8 million total reads per sample. After sorted cells were lysed in RLT buffer, RNA was extracted with DNase-treated RNeasy Micro or Mini kits, with the choice depending on cell number. To prevent cross-contamination, every cell subset was processed on its own, while patient and healthy donor samples were processed together. The immunoSEQ multiplex PCR was used to amplify TCRB sequences from cDNA, yielding 87-bp fragments that span the CDR3 region. Amplicons were sequenced on the Illumina HiSeq platform. In the original analysis: Synthetic template baselines were used to correct PCR bias computationally, reads within Hamming distance 2 were collapsed together, and singletons that could not be merged were discarded. By aligning reads against IMGT, V, D and J genes, CDR3 length, and insertions or deletions at six rearrangement sites were assigned. Within each subset, clonotype counts were normalized to the number of sorted cells before true diversity and Gini coefficients were calculated with the tcR R package. Repertoire sharing was quantified using the overlap coefficient calculated on TCRB nucleotide sequences. As a proxy for the pre-selection repertoire, out-of-frame TCRB sequences from naive cells were analyzed. Here the immuneACCESS table is served through TCRdb, limited to in-frame sequences with V and J called. Missing clones are a known gap in these copies; in checked studies unresolved V genes cover under half, and the rest lacks a known reason. That table furnishes V, J and clone size, whereas the DNA furnished D and trimming. The sample profile shows 900,000 or so clones; around a sixth of them were found once. The ten largest make up 0.023% of the sample.

From each donor, a single peripheral blood sample of 100 to 150 mL on average was drawn into heparinised tubes. Using a panel that included CD45RO, CCR7, CD25, CD127, CD95 and CD27, naive, central memory, regulatory and stem cell-like memory CD4+ T cells were sorted on a BD FACSAria II. A purity above 98% was achieved for all sorted populations. PBMCs were separated immediately by Lymphoprep density gradient centrifugation and were stained directly, without being cultured. So that batch effects would be minimized, each experiment stained and sorted samples in pairs, pairing one healthy donor with one patient. This clone was detected a few times. This receptor's antigen is unknown. Base-call qualities are not available, and no considerably larger clone is one nucleotide away. From the cysteine through the phenylalanine, the CDR3 covers 12 amino acids. Only the CDR3 portion is preserved as DNA: 36 bases, with reading frame beginning at the first base. Relative to germline, V is 0 bases shorter and J is 7 bases shorter, with 9 bases between their ends. The germline V gene encodes CDR1 SQVTM and CDR2 ANQGSEA.

The chain joins TRBV29-1 to TRBJ1-2, and the D gene may be TRBD1, 6 bases matching. This clonotype was sampled from a woman in her late teens or twenties in good health. The specimen was naive CD4+ T cells from blood. What the cell subset or site label conveys for this sample: true naive CD4+ T cells. This receptor carries the CDR3 CSVEDRGSGYTF. The DNA reads as follows: TGCAGCGTTGAAGACAGGGGATCTGGCTACACCTTC.